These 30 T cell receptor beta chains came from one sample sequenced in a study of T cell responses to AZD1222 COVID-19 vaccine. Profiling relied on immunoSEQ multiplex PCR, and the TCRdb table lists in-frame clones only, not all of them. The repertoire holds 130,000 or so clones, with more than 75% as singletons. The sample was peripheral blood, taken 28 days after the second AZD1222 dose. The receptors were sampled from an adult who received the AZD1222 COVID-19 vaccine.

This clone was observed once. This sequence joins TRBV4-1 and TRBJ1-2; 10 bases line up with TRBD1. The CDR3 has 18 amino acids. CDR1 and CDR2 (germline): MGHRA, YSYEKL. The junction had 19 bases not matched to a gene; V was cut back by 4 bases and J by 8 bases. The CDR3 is CASSRTLTPTGGEGGYTF. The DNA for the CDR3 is TGCGCCAGCAGCCGCACGCTAACCCCGACAGGGGGCGAGGGAGGCTACACCTTC.

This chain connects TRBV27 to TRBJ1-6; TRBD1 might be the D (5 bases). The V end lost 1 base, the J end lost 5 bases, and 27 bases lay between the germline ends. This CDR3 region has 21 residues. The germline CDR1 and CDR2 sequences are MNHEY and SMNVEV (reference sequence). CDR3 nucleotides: TGTGCCAGCAGTTTATATTCGATCGGGGGAGGAGGAGGCCAGAATAATTCACCCCTCCACTTT. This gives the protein CASSLYSIGGGGGQNNSPLHF.

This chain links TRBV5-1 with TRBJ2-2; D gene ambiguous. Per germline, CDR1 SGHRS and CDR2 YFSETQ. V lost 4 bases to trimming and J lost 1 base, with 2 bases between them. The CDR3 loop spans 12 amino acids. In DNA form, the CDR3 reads TGCGCCAGCAGCATGAACACCGGGGAGCTGTTTTTT. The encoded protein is CASSMNTGELFF.

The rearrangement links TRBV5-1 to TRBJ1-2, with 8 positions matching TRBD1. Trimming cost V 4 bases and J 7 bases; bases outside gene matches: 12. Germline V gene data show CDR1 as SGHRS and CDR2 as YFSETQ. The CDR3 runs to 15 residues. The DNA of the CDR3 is TGCGCCAGCAGCCAGCAGGGACAGGCGATTTCTGGCTACACCTTC. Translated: CASSQQGQAISGYTF.

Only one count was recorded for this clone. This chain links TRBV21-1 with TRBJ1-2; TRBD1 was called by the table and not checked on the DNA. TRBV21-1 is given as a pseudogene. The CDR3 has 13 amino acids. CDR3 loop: CANLGRGNYGYTF. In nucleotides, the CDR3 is TGTGCCAATCTAGGCAGGGGGAACTATGGCTACACCTTC.

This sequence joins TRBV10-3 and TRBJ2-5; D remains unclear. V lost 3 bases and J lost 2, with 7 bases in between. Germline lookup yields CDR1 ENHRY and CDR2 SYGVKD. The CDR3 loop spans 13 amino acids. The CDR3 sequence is CAISERQQETQYF. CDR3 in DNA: TGTGCCATCAGTGAACGGCAGCAAGAGACCCAGTACTTC.

CDR3 protein: CASSRGTSGRETQYF. The CDR3 bases are TGTGCCAGCAGCAGGGGGACTAGCGGGAGAGAGACCCAGTACTTC. The rearrangement uses TRBV7-3 and TRBJ2-5; 14 nucleotides line up with TRBD2. The trim removed 5 bases at V and 4 bases at J, leaving 3 bases unmatched. This CDR3 is 15 amino acids long. Germline-derived CDR1 and CDR2 are SGHTA and FQGTGA.

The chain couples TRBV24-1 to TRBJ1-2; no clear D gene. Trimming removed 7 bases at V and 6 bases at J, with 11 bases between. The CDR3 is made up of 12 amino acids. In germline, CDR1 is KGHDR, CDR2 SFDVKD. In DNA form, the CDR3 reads TGTGCCACCAGCTCCCCGGTCGATGGCTACACCTTC. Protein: CATSSPVDGYTF.

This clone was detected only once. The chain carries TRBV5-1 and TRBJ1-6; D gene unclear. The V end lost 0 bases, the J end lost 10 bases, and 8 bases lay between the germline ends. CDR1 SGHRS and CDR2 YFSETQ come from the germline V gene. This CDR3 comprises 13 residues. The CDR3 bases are TGCGCCAGCAGCTTGGAGCCGGAATCACCCCTCCACTTT. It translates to CASSLEPESPLHF.

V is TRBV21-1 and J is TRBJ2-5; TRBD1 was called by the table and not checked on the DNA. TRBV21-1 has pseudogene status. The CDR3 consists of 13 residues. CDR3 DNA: TGTGCCAGCCTAGGGGGAGTAGCGGAGACCCAGTACTTC. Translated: CASLGGVAETQYF.

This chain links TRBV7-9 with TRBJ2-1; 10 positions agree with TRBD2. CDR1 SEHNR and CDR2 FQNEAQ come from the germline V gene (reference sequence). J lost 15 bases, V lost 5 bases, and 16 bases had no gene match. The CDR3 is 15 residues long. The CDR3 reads CASSGQSSGRRSPFF. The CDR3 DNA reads TGTGCCAGCAGCGGTCAGAGTAGCGGGAGGCGCTCCCCGTTCTTC.

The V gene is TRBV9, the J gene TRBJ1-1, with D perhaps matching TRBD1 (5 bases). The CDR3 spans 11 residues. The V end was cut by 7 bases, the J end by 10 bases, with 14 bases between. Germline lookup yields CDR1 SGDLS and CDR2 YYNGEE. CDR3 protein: CASGETGPAFF. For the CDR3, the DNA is TGTGCCAGCGGCGAGACGGGGCCAGCTTTCTTT.

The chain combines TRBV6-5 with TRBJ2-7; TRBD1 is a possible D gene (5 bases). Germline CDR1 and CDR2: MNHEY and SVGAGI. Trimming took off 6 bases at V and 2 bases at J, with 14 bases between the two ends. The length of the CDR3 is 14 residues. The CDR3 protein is CASRPGHGTYEQYF. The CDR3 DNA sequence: TGTGCCAGCAGACCCGGACACGGCACCTACGAGCAGTACTTC.

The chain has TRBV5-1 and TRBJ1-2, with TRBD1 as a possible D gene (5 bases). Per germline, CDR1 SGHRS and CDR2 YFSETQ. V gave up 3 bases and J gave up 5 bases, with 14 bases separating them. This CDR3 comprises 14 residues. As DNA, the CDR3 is TGCGCCAGCAGCTATCCACAGGAGGGATATGGCTACACCTTC. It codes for CASSYPQEGYGYTF.

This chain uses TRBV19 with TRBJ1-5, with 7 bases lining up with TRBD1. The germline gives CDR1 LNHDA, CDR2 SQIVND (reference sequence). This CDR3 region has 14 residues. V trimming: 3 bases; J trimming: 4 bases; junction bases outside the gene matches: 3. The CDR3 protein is CASSIRTGNQPQHF. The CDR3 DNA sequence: TGTGCCAGTAGTATCCGGACAGGAAATCAGCCCCAGCATTTT.

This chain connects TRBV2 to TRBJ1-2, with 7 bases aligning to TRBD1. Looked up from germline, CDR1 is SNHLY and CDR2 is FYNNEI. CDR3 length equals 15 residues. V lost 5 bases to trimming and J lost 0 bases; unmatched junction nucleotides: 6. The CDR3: CASSLQGPTNYGYTF. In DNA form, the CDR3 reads TGTGCCAGCAGTCTACAGGGGCCCACTAACTATGGCTACACCTTC.

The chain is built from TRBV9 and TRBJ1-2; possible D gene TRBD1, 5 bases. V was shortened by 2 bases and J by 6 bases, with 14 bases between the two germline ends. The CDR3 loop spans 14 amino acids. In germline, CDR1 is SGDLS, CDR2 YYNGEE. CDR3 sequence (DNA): TGTGCCAGCAGCGTTGGACACGGTCGTAATGGCTACACCTTC. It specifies CASSVGHGRNGYTF.

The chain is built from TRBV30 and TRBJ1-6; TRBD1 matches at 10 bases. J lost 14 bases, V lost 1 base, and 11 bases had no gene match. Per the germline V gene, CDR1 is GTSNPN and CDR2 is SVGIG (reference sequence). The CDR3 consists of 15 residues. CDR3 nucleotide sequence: TGTGCCTGGAGTGCCCCGGGACAGGGGACGACGTCCCTCCACTTT. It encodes CAWSAPGQGTTSLHF.

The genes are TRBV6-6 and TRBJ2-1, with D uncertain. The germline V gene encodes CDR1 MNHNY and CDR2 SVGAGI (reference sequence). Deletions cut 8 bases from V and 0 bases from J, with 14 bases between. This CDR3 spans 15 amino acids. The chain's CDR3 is CASGPYLSSYNEQFF. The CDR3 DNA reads TGTGCCAGCGGGCCCTACTTAAGCTCCTACAATGAGCAGTTCTTC.

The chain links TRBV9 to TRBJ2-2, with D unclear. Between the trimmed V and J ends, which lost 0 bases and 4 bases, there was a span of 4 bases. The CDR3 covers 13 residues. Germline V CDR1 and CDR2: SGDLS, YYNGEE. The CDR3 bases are TGTGCCAGCAGCGTAGACTTCACCGGGGAGCTGTTTTTT. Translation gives CASSVDFTGELFF.

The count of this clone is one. Here the CDR3 DNA reads TGCGCCAGCAGCCAGATTCCGGGACAGGGATCCTACGGCTACACCTTC. Translating it yields CASSQIPGQGSYGYTF. The chain carries TRBV4-1 and TRBJ1-2; 9 bases fit TRBD1. Germline CDR1 is MGHRA and CDR2 is YSYEKL. The CDR3 is 16 amino acids. Losses at the gene ends were 3 bases for V and 8 bases for J; bases not matched to a gene: 13.

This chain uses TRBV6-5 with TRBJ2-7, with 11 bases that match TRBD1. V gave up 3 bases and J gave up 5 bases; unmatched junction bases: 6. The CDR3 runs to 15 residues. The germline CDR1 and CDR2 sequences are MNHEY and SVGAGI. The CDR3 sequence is CASSYGTGGNNEQYF. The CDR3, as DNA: TGTGCCAGCAGTTATGGGACAGGGGGTAACAACGAGCAGTACTTC.

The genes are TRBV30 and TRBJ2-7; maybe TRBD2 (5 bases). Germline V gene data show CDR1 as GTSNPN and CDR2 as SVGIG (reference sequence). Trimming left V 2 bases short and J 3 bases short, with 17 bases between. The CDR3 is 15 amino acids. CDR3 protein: CAWSPLSPSYYEQYF. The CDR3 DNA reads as TGTGCCTGGAGTCCCTTGTCCCCTAGCTACTACGAGCAGTACTTC. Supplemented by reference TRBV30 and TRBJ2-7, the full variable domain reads SQTIHQWPATLVQPVGSPLSLECTVEGTSNPNLYWYRQAAGRGLQLLFYSVGIGQISSEVPQNLSASRPQDRQFILSSKKLLLSDSGFYLCAWSPLSPSYYEQYFGPGTRLTVT.

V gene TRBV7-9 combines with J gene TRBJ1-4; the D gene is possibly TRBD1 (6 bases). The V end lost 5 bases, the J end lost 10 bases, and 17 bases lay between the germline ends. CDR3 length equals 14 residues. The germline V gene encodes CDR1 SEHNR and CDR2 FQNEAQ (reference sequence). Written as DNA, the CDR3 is TGTGCCAGCAGCAGACAGGAGGGGAGTGGAAAACTGTTTTTT. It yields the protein CASSRQEGSGKLFF. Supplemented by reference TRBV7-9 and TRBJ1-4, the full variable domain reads DTGVSQNPRHKITKRGQNVTFRCDPISEHNRLYWYRQTLGQGPEFLTYFQNEAQLEKSRLLSDRFSAERPKGSFSTLEIQRTEQGDSAMYLCASSRQEGSGKLFFGSGTQLSVL.

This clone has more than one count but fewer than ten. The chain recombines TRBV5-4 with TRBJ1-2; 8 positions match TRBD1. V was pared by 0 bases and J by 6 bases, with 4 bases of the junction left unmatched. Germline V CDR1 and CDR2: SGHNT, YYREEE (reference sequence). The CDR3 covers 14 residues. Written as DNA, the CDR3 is TGTGCCAGCAGCTTGGGAGGGACAGGCGATGGCTACACCTTC. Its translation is CASSLGGTGDGYTF.

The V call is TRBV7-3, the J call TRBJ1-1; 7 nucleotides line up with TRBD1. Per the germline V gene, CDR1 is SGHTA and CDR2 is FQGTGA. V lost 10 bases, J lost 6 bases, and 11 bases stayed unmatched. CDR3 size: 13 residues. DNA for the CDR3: TGTGCCACGGAGGGGGCAATAGGGGCTGAAGCTTTCTTT. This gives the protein CATEGAIGAEAFF.

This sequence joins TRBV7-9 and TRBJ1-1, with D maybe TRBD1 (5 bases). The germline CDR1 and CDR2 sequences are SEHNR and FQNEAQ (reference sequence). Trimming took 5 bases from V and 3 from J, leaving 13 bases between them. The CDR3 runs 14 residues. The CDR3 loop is CASSASRGYTEAFF. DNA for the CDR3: TGTGCCAGCAGCGCTAGCCGGGGCTACACTGAAGCTTTCTTT.

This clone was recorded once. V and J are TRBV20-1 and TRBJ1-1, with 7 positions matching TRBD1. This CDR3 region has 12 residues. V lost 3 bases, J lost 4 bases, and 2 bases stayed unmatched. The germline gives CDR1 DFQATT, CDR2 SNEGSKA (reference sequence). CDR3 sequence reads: CSASAGGTEAFF. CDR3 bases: TGCAGTGCTAGTGCAGGGGGCACTGAAGCTTTCTTT.

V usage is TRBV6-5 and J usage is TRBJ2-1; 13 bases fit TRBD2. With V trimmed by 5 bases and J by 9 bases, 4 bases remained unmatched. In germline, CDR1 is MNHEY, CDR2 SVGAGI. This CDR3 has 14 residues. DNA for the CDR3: TGTGCCAGCAGTCGACTAGCGGGAGGTCTTGAGCAGTTCTTC. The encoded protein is CASSRLAGGLEQFF.

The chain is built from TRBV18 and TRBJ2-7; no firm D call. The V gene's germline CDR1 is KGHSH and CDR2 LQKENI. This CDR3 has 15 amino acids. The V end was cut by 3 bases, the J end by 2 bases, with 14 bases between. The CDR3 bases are TGTGCCAGCTCACCGTCAACTGTACTCGCCTACGAGCAGTACTTC. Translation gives CASSPSTVLAYEQYF.